The 21 T cell receptor beta chains below come from one sample, sequenced in a study of T cell changes during pregnancy in multiple sclerosis. The repertoire was sequenced with immunoSEQ multiplex PCR; TCRdb's copy has only in-frame clones and lacks some. Of about 100,000 clones listed, around 93% are singletons. This specimen consisted of peripheral blood, obtained before pregnancy. The receptors shown here come from a female donor with multiple sclerosis, enrolled in a pregnancy study.

This chain joins TRBV5-1 and TRBJ1-5; D is uncertain. Trimming removed 0 bases from V and 11 bases from J, with 12 bases in between. The V gene's germline CDR1 is SGHRS and CDR2 YFSETQ. The CDR3 has 13 amino acids. CDR3 bases: TGCGCCAGCAGCTTGGCCCCCTCGCAGGCCCAGCATTTT. Translated: CASSLAPSQAQHF.

The V and J genes are TRBV18 and TRBJ2-1, with 8 bases aligning to TRBD1. The CDR3 length is 16 residues. J gave up 4 bases and V 4 bases, and 9 bases lay outside the gene matches. CDR1 and CDR2 from the germline V gene are KGHSH and LQKENI. CDR3 residues: CASSHSRDRRYNEQFF. DNA of the CDR3: TGTGCCAGCTCACACTCCCGGGACAGGAGATACAATGAGCAGTTCTTC.

The chain is built from TRBV28 and TRBJ1-1, with D possibly TRBD1 on 5 matching bases. The CDR3 is made up of 12 amino acids. CDR1 is MDHEN, CDR2 SYDVKM, per germline. Deletions cut 1 base from V and 7 bases from J, with 7 bases between. The CDR3 region has the DNA TGTGCCAGCAGTTTATCGGGGGGTGAAGCTTTCTTT. It translates to CASSLSGGEAFF.

This chain joins TRBV29-1 and TRBJ2-1; 11 nucleotides align to TRBD2. The CDR3 is 17 amino acids. In germline, CDR1 is SQVTM, CDR2 ANQGSEA. The V and J ends lost 4 bases and 0 bases, in that order; junction bases with no gene match: 8. The CDR3: CSVGTSGPLSSYNEQFF. CDR3 coding DNA: TGCAGCGTTGGGACTAGCGGGCCCTTGAGCTCCTACAATGAGCAGTTCTTC.

The chain employs TRBV28 and TRBJ1-1, with D possibly TRBD1 on 5 matching bases. V lost 3 bases and J 3 bases, leaving 17 bases between the germline ends. The CDR3 is made up of 16 amino acids. The germline V gene has CDR1 MDHEN and CDR2 SYDVKM. The CDR3 spells CASSFGRRGRHTEAFF. The CDR3 bases are TGTGCCAGCAGTTTTGGACGGAGGGGTCGACACACTGAAGCTTTCTTT.

V is TRBV6-1 and J is TRBJ1-3; D not resolved. This CDR3 is 12 amino acids long. V lost 9 bases to trimming and J lost 4 bases, with 10 bases between them. Germline lookup yields CDR1 MNHNS and CDR2 SASEGT. CDR3 sequence reads: CASQWAGNTIYF. The CDR3 region has the DNA TGTGCCAGTCAGTGGGCCGGAAACACCATATATTTT.

This clone appeared once. This chain joins TRBV29-1 and TRBJ2-1, with D possibly TRBD2 on 6 matching bases. Germline V CDR1 and CDR2: SQVTM, ANQGSEA. V was trimmed by 5 bases and J by 0 bases, leaving 11 bases between them. CDR3 length: 14 amino acids. CDR3 bases: TGCAGCGTTTTGTCCGGGAGCTCCTACAATGAGCAGTTCTTC. The encoded protein is CSVLSGSSYNEQFF.

The V call is TRBV6-1, the J call TRBJ2-4; 12 bases map to TRBD2. The CDR3 loop spans 16 amino acids. Germline loops: CDR1 MNHNS, CDR2 SASEGT. Trimming cost V 4 bases and J 7 bases; bases outside gene matches: 8. CDR3 DNA sequence: TGTGCCAGCAGTGGGCCGACTAGCGGGAGCATGAACATTCAGTACTTC. This encodes CASSGPTSGSMNIQYF.

This rearrangement joins TRBV2 to TRBJ1-5; no definite D call. The V gene lost 8 bases and the J gene lost 3 bases, with 8 bases spanning the gap. Germline loops: CDR1 SNHLY, CDR2 FYNNEI. This CDR3 has 12 residues. The CDR3, as DNA: TGTGCCAGCGGAGGGCACAATCAGCCCCAGCATTTT. Its translation: CASGGHNQPQHF.

The rearrangement uses TRBV19 and TRBJ1-5; D uncertain. CDR1 and CDR2 (germline): LNHDA, SQIVND (reference sequence). V lost 5 bases and J 5 bases, leaving 10 bases between the germline ends. CDR3 size: 13 residues. CDR3 amino acids: CASSHGGYQPQHF. CDR3 DNA sequence: TGTGCCAGTAGTCACGGCGGGTATCAGCCCCAGCATTTT.

The rearrangement uses TRBV27 and TRBJ1-5; 7 bases line up with TRBD1. Germline V gene data show CDR1 as MNHEY and CDR2 as SMNVEV (reference sequence). This CDR3 has 16 amino acids. The V gene end was trimmed by 5 bases and the J gene end by 2 bases; junction bases not matched to a gene: 9. CDR3 in amino acids: CASSPTDRAGNQPQHF. The CDR3 region has the DNA TGTGCCAGCAGTCCGACCGACAGGGCTGGCAATCAGCCCCAGCATTTT.

The chain combines TRBV4-3 with TRBJ2-1, with 14 bases that match TRBD2. Germline values: CDR1 LGHNA, CDR2 YSLEER. The V and J ends lost 8 bases and 8 bases, in that order; junction bases with no gene match: 2. There are 13 residues in the CDR3. CDR3 region: CASGTSGSYEQFF. The CDR3, as DNA: TGCGCCAGCGGGACTAGCGGGAGTTATGAGCAGTTCTTC.

The genes are TRBV4-3 and TRBJ2-7; 11 bases align to TRBD1. Trimming at V came to 3 bases and at J to 3 bases, leaving 4 bases not matched to a gene. This CDR3 contains 15 residues. Germline V CDR1 and CDR2: LGHNA, YSLEER. This CDR3 reads CASSQGGQGVYEQYF. In DNA, the CDR3 is TGCGCCAGCAGCCAGGGGGGACAGGGGGTCTACGAGCAGTACTTC.

The V gene is TRBV5-1, the J gene TRBJ2-7, with a tentative D call TRBD2 (7 bases). V lost 0 bases to trimming and J lost 1 base, with 17 bases between them. The germline V gene encodes CDR1 SGHRS and CDR2 YFSETQ. The CDR3 loop spans 17 amino acids. The CDR3 nucleotides are TGCGCCAGCAGCTTGGGTAGTGCCAGCGGGACATCCTACGAGCAGTACTTC. Amino acids: CASSLGSASGTSYEQYF.

This chain uses TRBV28 with TRBJ2-2; a possible D gene is TRBD2 (5 bases). Trimming left V 3 bases short and J 6 bases short, with 8 bases between. The germline V gene has CDR1 MDHEN and CDR2 SYDVKM. This CDR3 contains 13 residues. DNA of the CDR3: TGTGCCAGCAGTTTGCCTAGCCCCGGGGAGCTGTTTTTT. Amino acid sequence: CASSLPSPGELFF.

This chain uses TRBV7-8 with TRBJ1-2; D unresolved. CDR3 length equals 13 residues. In germline, CDR1 is SGHVS, CDR2 FQNEAQ. V was pared by 1 base and J by 6 bases, with 9 bases between. For the CDR3, the DNA is TGTGCCAGCAGCTTAGGGCAGGTGGATGGCTACACCTTC. This gives the protein CASSLGQVDGYTF.

This chain links TRBV14 with TRBJ2-7; D perhaps matches TRBD1 (5 bases). Germline CDR1 and CDR2: SGHDN and FVKESK. With 4 bases removed from V and 4 bases from J, the gap between germline ends came to 20 bases. The CDR3 extends over 16 amino acids. CDR3 amino acids: CASSPTEQGFLYEQYF. The CDR3 nucleotides are TGTGCCAGCAGCCCCACCGAGCAGGGATTTCTGTACGAGCAGTACTTC. The complete variable domain, with remaining parts taken from reference TRBV14 and TRBJ2-7, reads EAGVTQFPSHSVIEKGQTVTLRCDPISGHDNLYWYRRVMGKEIKFLLHFVKESKQDESGMPNNRFLAERTGGTYSTLKVQPAELEDSGVYFCASSPTEQGFLYEQYFGPGTRLTVT.

This clone has only a few counts. The rearrangement links TRBV11-3 to TRBJ1-3; D is ambiguous. V gave up 5 bases and J gave up 7 bases, with 12 bases separating them. In germline, CDR1 is SGHNT, CDR2 YENEEA. The length of the CDR3 is 13 residues. The CDR3: CASSVSPGNTIYF. The CDR3 DNA reads TGTGCCAGCAGCGTAAGCCCCGGGAACACCATATATTTT.

The chain carries TRBV19 and TRBJ2-1; the match to TRBD2 covers 9 bases. V lost 4 bases, J lost 5 bases, and 6 bases stayed unmatched. Germline V lookup: CDR1 LNHDA, CDR2 SQIVND (reference sequence). The CDR3 is 15 residues long. Written as DNA, the CDR3 is TGTGCCAGTAGTACAACTAGCGGGTCACACAATGAGCAGTTCTTC. Translation: CASSTTSGSHNEQFF. The whole variable domain, remainder taken from reference TRBV19 and TRBJ2-1, is DGGITQSPKYLFRKEGQNVTLSCEQNLNHDAMYWYRQDPGQGLRLIYYSQIVNDFQKGDIAEGYSVSREKKESFPLTVTSAQKNPTAFYLCASSTTSGSHNEQFFGPGTRLTVL.

The J gene is TRBJ1-5, the V gene TRBV27; D not resolved. Trimming removed 5 bases at V and 6 bases at J, with 11 bases between. The germline CDR1 and CDR2 sequences are MNHEY and SMNVEV (reference sequence). The CDR3 loop spans 13 amino acids. The CDR3 region is CASSPRFSQPQHF. Written as DNA, the CDR3 is TGTGCCAGCAGTCCTAGGTTTAGTCAGCCCCAGCATTTT.

The chain is built from TRBV2 and TRBJ2-1; TRBD2 is a possible D gene (6 bases). V lost 6 bases to trimming and J lost 1 base, with 10 bases between them. This CDR3 has 14 amino acids. Germline V CDR1 and CDR2: SNHLY, FYNNEI. Written as DNA, the CDR3 is TGTGCCAGCAGACCTGGAGGGTCCTACAATGAGCAGTTCTTC. Amino acid sequence: CASRPGGSYNEQFF. The whole variable domain, filled in from reference TRBV2 and TRBJ2-1, reads EPEVTQTPSHQVTQMGQEVILRCVPISNHLYFYWYRQILGQKVEFLVSFYNNEISEKSEIFDDQFSVERPDGSNFTLKIRSTKLEDSAMYFCASRPGGSYNEQFFGPGTRLTVL.